This T cell receptor (beta chain) appears in the sequencing data of a study of regulatory T cells in long-lasting Graves disease. The CDR3 is 16 amino acids. The germline V gene has CDR1 MGHDK and CDR2 SYGVNS. V lost 10 bases, J lost 3 bases, and 22 bases lay in between. There are a few counts of this clonotype. Through Arm-PCR of CDR3 regions and iRepertoire HTBI primers, TCR beta libraries were built. In TCRdb, the multiplex PCR reads were re-called with MiXCR into one record per CDR3 protein. This table holds around 480,000 distinct CDR3 sequences, around 15% found once. Time point reported: newly diagnosed GD, antithyroid drugs for less than 3 months. TCR sequences were obtained from RNA taken from PBMCs. Doctors identified Graves' disease using the American Thyroid Association guidelines. These records were also assigned to another study, of T cells in Graves' hyperthyroidism and ophthalmopathy. As reported in that work: Most thyroid clonotypes expanded above 0.001 were also detected in blood.

This TCR was recovered from a man in his forties with Graves disease. The chain carries TRBV25-1 and TRBJ2-1; D unclear. Sequenced material: peripheral blood mononuclear cells (PBMCs), taken at new diagnosis, from a patient treated with antithyroid drugs. Here the CDR3 reads CATSPPGIWSYNEQFF. CDR3 DNA sequence: TGTGCCACCTCCCCACCGGGCATATGGAGCTACAATGAGCAGTTCTTC.